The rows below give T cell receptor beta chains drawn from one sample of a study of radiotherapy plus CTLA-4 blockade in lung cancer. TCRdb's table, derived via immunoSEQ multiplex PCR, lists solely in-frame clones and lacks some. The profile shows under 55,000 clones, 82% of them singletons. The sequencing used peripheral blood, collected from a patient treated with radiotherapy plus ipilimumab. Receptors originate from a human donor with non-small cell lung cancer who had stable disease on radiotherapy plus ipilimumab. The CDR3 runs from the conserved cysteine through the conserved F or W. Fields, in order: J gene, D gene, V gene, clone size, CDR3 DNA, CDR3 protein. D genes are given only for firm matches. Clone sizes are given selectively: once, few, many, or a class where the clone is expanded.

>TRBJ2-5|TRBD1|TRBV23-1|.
TGCGCCAGCAGCCCCGACAGGGCATGGAGGGAGACCCAGTACTTC
CASSPDRAWRETQYF
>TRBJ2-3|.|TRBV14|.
TGTGCCAGCAGCCAAGGATGGGGGACATTAACAGATACGCAGTATTTT
CASSQGWGTLTDTQYF
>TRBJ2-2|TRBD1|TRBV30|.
TGTGCCTGGAGCGTTAACAGGGGAACCGGGGAGCTGTTTTTT
CAWSVNRGTGELFF
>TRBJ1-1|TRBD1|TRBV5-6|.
TGTGCCAGCAGCTTCCAGGGGGGCACTGAAGCTTTCTTT
CASSFQGGTEAFF
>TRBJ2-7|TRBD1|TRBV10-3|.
TGTGCCATCAGGGGGACAGGAGCTACCTACGAGCAGTACTTC
CAIRGTGATYEQYF
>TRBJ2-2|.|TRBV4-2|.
TGTGCCAGCAGCCAAGTTATAAATCAGGGCCGCACCGGGGAGCTGTTTTTT
CASSQVINQGRTGELFF
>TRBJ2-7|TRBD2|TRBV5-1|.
TGCGCCAGCAGCTCGGGTTTTGCGGGAGCCCTTACAGAGCAGTACTTC
CASSSGFAGALTEQYF
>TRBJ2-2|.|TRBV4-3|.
TGCGCCAGCAGCCGAGCGCGGGGCCCCATCGGGGAGCTGTTTTTT
CASSRARGPIGELFF
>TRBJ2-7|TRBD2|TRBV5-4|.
TGTGCCAGCAGCCTCACTAGCGGCTACGAGCAGTACTTC
CASSLTSGYEQYF
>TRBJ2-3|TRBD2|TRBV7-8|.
TGTGCCAGCAGAGTCGGGGGGGCCACAGATACGCAGTATTTT
CASRVGGATDTQYF
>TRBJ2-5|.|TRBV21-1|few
TGTGCCAGCCAGCAACAGCCTCGGGAGACCCAGTACTTC
CASQQQPRETQYF
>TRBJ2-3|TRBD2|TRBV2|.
TGTGCCAGCAGTTTTGCGGGAGGCCCCATCTATAGCACAGATACGCAGTATTTT
CASSFAGGPIYSTDTQYF
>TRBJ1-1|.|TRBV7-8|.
TGTGCCAGCAGCCCCCCAGGCGGGGCTAACACTGAAGCTTTCTTT
CASSPPGGANTEAFF
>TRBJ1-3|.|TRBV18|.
TGTGCCAGCTCACCAGTCGACAGCCTATCTGGAAACACCATATATTTT
CASSPVDSLSGNTIYF
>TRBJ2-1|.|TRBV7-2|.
TGTGCCAGCAGCTTAGCGGCTAGCTCCTACAATGAGCAGTTCTTC
CASSLAASSYNEQFF
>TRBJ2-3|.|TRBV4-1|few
TGCGCCAGCAGCCTCGCGGGACTTATAACAGATACGCAGTATTTT
CASSLAGLITDTQYF
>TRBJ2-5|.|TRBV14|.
TGTGCCAGCAGCCTTAACTTAGGGGAACAAGAGACCCAGTACTTC
CASSLNLGEQETQYF
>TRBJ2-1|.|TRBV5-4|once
TGTGCCAGCAGCTTGGCTAATCCAGGACAGCGAGAGTTCTTC
CASSLANPGQREFF
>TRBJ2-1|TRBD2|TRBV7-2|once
TGTGCCAGCAGCGGAGGGGGACTAGCGGGTAATGAGCAGTTCTTC
CASSGGGLAGNEQFF
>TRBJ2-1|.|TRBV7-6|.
TGTGCCAGCAGCTTGAACAGGGTCCTGGACAATGAGCAGTTCTTC
CASSLNRVLDNEQFF
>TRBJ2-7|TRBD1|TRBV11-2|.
TGTGCCAGCAGCAGATATTCGACAGGGGGTTACGAGCAGTACTTC
CASSRYSTGGYEQYF
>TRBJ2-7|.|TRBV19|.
TGTGCCAGTAGTATCGGGACGGACTACTACGAGCAGTACTTC
CASSIGTDYYEQYF
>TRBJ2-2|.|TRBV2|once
TGTGCCAGCTCCCCCGGGACAAGAGGGGAGCTGTTTTTT
CASSPGTRGELFF
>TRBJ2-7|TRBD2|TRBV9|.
TGTGCCAGCAGTGCGGGGGGCAGCTCCTACGAGCAGTACTTC
CASSAGGSSYEQYF
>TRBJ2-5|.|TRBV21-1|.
TGTGCCAGCAGACGTACTCTGACAGGGAACCAAGAGACCCAGTACTTC
CASRRTLTGNQETQYF
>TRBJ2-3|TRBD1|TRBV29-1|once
TGCAGCGTAACCGGGACAGGGGACTATTTATCAGATACGCAGTATTTT
CSVTGTGDYLSDTQYF
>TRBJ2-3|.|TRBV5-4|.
TGTGCCAGCAGCTTGGCCAGGGTTGGGGCCACAGATACGCAGTATTTT
CASSLARVGATDTQYF
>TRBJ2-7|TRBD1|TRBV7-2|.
TGTGCCAGCAGCCCTAGCCAGGGGGCCCACTACGAGCAGTACTTC
CASSPSQGAHYEQYF
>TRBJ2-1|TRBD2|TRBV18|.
TGTGCCAGCTCTCCGGGTCAGACTAGCGGGAGGGGTAATGAGCAGTTCTTC
CASSPGQTSGRGNEQFF
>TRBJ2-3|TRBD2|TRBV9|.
TGTGCCAGCAGCCTCCGCTGGACTAGCGGTTCCACCGCAGATACGCAGTATTTT
CASSLRWTSGSTADTQYF
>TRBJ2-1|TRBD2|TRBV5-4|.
TGTGCCAGCAGCTTGGCCGGACTAGCGGACAATGAGCAGTTCTTC
CASSLAGLADNEQFF
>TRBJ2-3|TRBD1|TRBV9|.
TGTGCCAGCAGCCCACAGGGGATGAGGACAGATACGCAGTATTTT
CASSPQGMRTDTQYF
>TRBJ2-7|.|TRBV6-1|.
TGTGCCAGCAGCAGGATTTCCTCCTACGAGCAGTACTTC
CASSRISSYEQYF
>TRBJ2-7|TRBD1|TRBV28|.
TGTGCCAGCAGGAGGACAGGGGGCGCCTACGAGCAGTACTTC
CASRRTGGAYEQYF
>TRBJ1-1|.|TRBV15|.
TGTGCCACCAGCAGAGGAGGTCAGGGGCCGAACACTGAAGCTTTCTTT
CATSRGGQGPNTEAFF
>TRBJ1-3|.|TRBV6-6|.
TGTGCCACCGGCGGGACGAACTCTGGAAACACCATATATTTT
CATGGTNSGNTIYF
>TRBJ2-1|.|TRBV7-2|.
TGTGCCAGCAGCTTAGAAGCGGCCTCCTACAATGAGCAGTTCTTC
CASSLEAASYNEQFF
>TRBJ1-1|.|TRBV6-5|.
TGTGCCAGCAGTTCGACCTCGACGGGCACTGAAGCTTTCTTT
CASSSTSTGTEAFF
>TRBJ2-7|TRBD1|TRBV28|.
TGTGCCAGCAGTTTAGTGGGACAGGGTAGCCACGAGCAGTACTTC
CASSLVGQGSHEQYF
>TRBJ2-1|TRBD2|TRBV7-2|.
TGTGCCAGCAGCCCGCGGACTAGCGGGAGAGACAATGAGCAGTTCTTC
CASSPRTSGRDNEQFF
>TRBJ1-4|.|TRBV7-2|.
TGTGCCAGCAGCTTCCTTCATGAAAAACTGTTTTTT
CASSFLHEKLFF
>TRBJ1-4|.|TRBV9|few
TGTGCCAGCAGCGTAGATCCCTGGAGTGAAAAACTGTTTTTT
CASSVDPWSEKLFF
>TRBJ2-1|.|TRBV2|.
TGTGCCAGCAGTGGGTCTGTCAGCTCCTACAATGAGCAGTTCTTC
CASSGSVSSYNEQFF
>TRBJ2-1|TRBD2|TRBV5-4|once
TGTGCCAGCAGTTGGGGGACTAGCGCTCAAGGGGAGCAGTTCTTC
CASSWGTSAQGEQFF
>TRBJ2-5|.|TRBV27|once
TGTGCCAGCAGTTTAATGGCAGGAAACCAAGAGACCCAGTACTTC
CASSLMAGNQETQYF
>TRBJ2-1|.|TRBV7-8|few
TGTGCCAGCAGTGCCCGGGTGGGGGCTTCGGCCGTCAATGAGCAGTTCTTC
CASSARVGASAVNEQFF
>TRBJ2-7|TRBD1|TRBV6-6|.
TGTGCCAGCAGTTACTCGATAGGACAGGAGTACGAGCAGTACTTC
CASSYSIGQEYEQYF
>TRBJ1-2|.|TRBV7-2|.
TGTGCCAGCAGCTTAGTCAGGCAGACAAACTATGGCTACACCTTC
CASSLVRQTNYGYTF
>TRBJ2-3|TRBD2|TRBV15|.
TGTGCCACCAGCAGAGTTGGCGGACTAGCGGGGGATACGCAGTATTTT
CATSRVGGLAGDTQYF
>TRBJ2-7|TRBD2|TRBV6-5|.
TGTGCCAGCAGTTACTCCGGGACTAGCGAGCAGTACTTC
CASSYSGTSEQYF
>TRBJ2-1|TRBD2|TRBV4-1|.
TGCGCCAGCAGCCAAGGGGCGGGAGTGGTAAATGAGCAGTTCTTC
CASSQGAGVVNEQFF
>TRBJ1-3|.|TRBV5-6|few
TGTGCCAGCAGCTTCTCGTTCTCTGGAAACACCATATATTTT
CASSFSFSGNTIYF
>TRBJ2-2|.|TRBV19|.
TGTGCCAGTAGTATTGGACAGCCCACGAACACCGGGGAGCTGTTTTTT
CASSIGQPTNTGELFF
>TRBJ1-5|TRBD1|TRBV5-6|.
TGTGCCAGCAGCTGGTCGGGGACAGCTAATAATCAGCCCCAGCATTTT
CASSWSGTANNQPQHF
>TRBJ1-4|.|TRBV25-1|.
TGTGCCAGCAGTGAATTTATAGGGGAAGACGAAAAACTGTTTTTT
CASSEFIGEDEKLFF
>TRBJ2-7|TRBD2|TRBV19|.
TGTGCCAGTAGCCAGACTAGCACCACGTACGAGCAGTACTTC
CASSQTSTTYEQYF
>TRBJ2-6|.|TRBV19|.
TGTGCCAGTAGTCGCCATGTGACAAAATCACAAAGTCGGGCCAACGTCCTGACTTTC
CASSRHVTKSQSRANVLTF
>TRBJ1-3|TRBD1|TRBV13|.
TGTGCCAGCAGCTTACCATCGGACAGGGGATACACCATATATTTT
CASSLPSDRGYTIYF
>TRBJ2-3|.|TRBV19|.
TGTGCCAGCAGCCTGATGGGGAGGGGGATCACAGATACGCAGTATTTT
CASSLMGRGITDTQYF
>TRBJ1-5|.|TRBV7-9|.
TGTGCCAGCAGCCCTGGCGGGGGTCCGATGCAGCCCCAGCATTTT
CASSPGGGPMQPQHF